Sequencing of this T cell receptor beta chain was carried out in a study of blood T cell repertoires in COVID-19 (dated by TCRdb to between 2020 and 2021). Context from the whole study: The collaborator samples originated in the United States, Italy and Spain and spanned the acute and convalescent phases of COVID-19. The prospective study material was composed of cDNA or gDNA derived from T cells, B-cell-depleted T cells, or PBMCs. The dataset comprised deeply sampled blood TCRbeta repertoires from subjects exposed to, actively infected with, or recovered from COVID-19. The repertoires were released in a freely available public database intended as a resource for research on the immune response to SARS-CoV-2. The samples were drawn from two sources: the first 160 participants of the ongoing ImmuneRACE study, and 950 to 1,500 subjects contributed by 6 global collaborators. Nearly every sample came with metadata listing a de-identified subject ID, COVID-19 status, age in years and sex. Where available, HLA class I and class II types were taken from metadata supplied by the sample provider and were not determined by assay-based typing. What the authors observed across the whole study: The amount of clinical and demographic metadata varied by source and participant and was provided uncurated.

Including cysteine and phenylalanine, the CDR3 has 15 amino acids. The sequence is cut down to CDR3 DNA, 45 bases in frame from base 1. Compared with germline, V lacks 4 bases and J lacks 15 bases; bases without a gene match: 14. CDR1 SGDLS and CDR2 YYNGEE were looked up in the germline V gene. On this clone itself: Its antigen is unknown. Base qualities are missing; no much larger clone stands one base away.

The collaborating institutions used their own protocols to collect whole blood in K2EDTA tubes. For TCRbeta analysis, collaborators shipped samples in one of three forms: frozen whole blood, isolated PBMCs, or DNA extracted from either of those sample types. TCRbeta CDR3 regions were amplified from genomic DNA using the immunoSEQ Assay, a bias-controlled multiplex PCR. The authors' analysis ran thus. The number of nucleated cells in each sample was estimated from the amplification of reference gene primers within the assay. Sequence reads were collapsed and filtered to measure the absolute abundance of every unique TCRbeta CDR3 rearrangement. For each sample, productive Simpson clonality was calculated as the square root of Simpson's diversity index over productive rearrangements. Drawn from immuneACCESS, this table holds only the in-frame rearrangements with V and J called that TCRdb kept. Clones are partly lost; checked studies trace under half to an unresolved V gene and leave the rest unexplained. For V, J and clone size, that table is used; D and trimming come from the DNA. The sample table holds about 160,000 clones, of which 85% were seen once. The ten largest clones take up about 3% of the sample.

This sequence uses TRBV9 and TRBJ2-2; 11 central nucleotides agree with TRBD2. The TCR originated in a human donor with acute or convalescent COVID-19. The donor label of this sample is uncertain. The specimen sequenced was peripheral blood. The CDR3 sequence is CASSPNRLAGRTLFF. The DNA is TGTGCCAGCAGCCCCAATCGACTAGCGGGGAGAACGTTGTTTTTT.